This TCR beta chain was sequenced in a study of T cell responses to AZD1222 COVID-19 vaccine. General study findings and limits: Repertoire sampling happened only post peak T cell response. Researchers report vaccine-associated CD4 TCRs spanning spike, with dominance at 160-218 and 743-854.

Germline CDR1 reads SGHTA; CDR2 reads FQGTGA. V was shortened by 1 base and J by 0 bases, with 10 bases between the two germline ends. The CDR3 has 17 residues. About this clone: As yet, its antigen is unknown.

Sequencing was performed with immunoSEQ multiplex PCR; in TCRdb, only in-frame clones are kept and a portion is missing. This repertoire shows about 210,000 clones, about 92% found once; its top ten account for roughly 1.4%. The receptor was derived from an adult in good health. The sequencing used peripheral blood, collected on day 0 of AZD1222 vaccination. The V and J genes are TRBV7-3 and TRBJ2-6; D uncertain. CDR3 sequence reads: CASSLMVLTSGANVLTF. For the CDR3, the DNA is TGTGCCAGCAGCTTAATGGTTCTGACCTCTGGGGCCAACGTCCTGACTTTC.